The entry below gives a single T cell receptor beta chain sequence along with its context. This clonotype is termed medium-sized (0.01 to 0.1%). No cognate antigen has been identified for it. No much larger clone exists at a distance of one base, and base qualities are not known. This sample's treatment or condition label indicates: approximately 9-day PBMC culture with coronavirus spike peptide pools or control peptides (ViraFEST assay). To expand antigen-specific T cells with peptide pools and then pick out the expanded clonotypes through TCR sequencing, the study relied on the ViraFEST assay. The convalescent patients' positive SARS-CoV-2 PCR tests were from March to December 2020, which was before the Alpha, Beta and Delta variants emerged in the United States. Each well held about 2 million PBMCs cultured in IMDM containing about 5% human AB serum and approximately 10 IU/ml IL-2, with 7.5 to 10 ug/ml peptide pools added. On days 3 and 7, half of the culture medium was replaced with fresh IL-2-containing medium. After roughly 11 days of culture, CD4+ T cells were isolated by negative selection with the EasySep CD4+ T cell isolation kit. Ficoll-Paque Plus gradient centrifugation was used to isolate PBMCs from whole blood, and the isolated PBMCs were then either used fresh or cryopreserved at -140C. Each culture condition was generally run in triplicate wells.

The CDR3 starts with the cysteine, ends with the phenylalanine, and has 15 residues. Just the 45-base CDR3 DNA is kept, in frame starting at base 1. Reading the germline V gene (reference sequence) gives CDR1 DFQATT and CDR2 SNEGSKA. V is trimmed back by 7 bases and J by 0 bases, and the junction contains 6 bases that no gene match accounts for. The data were obtained in a study of vaccination and CD4 T cells after COVID-19 (dated 2022 in TCRdb). Context from the whole study: Convalescent patients had a positive SARS-CoV-2 result on nasal swab PCR, and of these patients, some ten had mild disease and one had severe disease. For stimulating the cultures, overlapping spike peptide pools were used, derived from SARS-CoV-2 as well as from the common cold coronaviruses HCoV-NL63, HCoV-OC43 and HCoV-229E. As controls, cultures received a CEFX viral epitope pool (the positive control), an HIV-1 Nef peptide pool (the negative control), or no peptide at all. Post-COVID blood samples were collected from convalescent patients a median of roughly 100 days after diagnosis, with a range of about 30 to 161 days. Post-vaccine blood samples were obtained a median of about 70 days after the second vaccine dose, with a range of about 12 to 241 days. In the convalescent cohort there were six males and four females, among whom were two Hispanic individuals, seven Caucasians, two Asians and one multiracial person. Participants received two doses of either the Pfizer-BioNTech BNT162b2 vaccine (n=8) or the Moderna mRNA-1273 vaccine (n=2). The spike-specific CD4+ TCR repertoire was compared before and after mRNA vaccination in approximately 9 COVID-19 convalescent patients and a few infection-naive healthy vaccine recipients. Overall study outcomes, separate from this receptor: Nearly all vaccine-specific clones in convalescent patients (304 of 307) were mono-reactive for SARS-CoV-2 spike rather than cross-reactive with common cold coronaviruses. In convalescent patients, a median around 89% of post-vaccine SARS-CoV-2-reactive clones were detected only after vaccination, suggesting vaccine-specific priming. The number of convalescent patients in the study was relatively small, and the study did not examine early timepoints following natural infection. Although the median number of SARS-CoV-2-reactive clonotypes went up from fewer than 25 after infection to more than 30 after vaccination, the increase was not significant.

The library was generated by PCR. TCR sequencing of DNA from cultured CD4+ T cells used the Oncomine TCR Beta short-read assay at the Johns Hopkins FTIC core. Genomic DNA was extracted from the cultured CD4+ T cells with the QIAamp micro DNA kit. Oncomine TCR Beta libraries made from cultured CD4+ T cells were pooled using unique dual indexes and sequenced on an Illumina iSeq 100. The study's own analysis went as follows. Non-productive sequences were removed, and CDR3s that did not start with C, did not end with F or W, or were shorter than 7 amino acids were discarded. Antigen-specific clonotypes were identified with the MANAFEST web application by comparing peptide-stimulated wells with reference and other culture wells. An FDR below 0.05, an odds ratio above 5, and a productive frequency above 0.1% in at least two of three replicate wells were required for clones to be considered positive. Clonotypes that were significantly expanded in both SARS-CoV-2 spike wells and at least one common cold coronavirus spike condition were defined as cross-reactive. CDR3 homology was assessed with Levenshtein distances (stringdist) and unrooted phylogenetic trees (ape) in R version 3.6.1. TCRdb passed the public sequencing reads through fastp at Q25 and MiXCR, retaining productive beta sequences. Rows merge per CDR3 protein into single entries with the most common DNA and genes. What appears here as the V and J calls and clone size reflects TCRdb's work, not the paper's. The sample has more than 11,000 distinct CDR3 sequences on record, around 48% of them singletons. Clones ranked in the top ten supply around 8.7% of the sample.

The sequenced sample consisted of CD4+ T cells from blood, cultured in vitro. The chain is assembled from TRBV20-1 and TRBJ1-6, with 7 junctional bases fitting TRBD1. The clonotype was recovered from a human donor who had recovered from COVID-19. The bases read TGCAGTGGGGAACAGGGGAGCTCCTATAATTCACCCCTCCACTTT. The resulting protein is CSGEQGSSYNSPLHF.